This is a list of T cell receptor beta chains from one sample in a study of radiation and T cells in renal cell carcinoma. The assay was immunoSEQ multiplex PCR, and TCRdb's table has in-frame clones only and misses some. The sample shows roughly 140,000 clones, around 90% of them seen only once. The sequenced sample was blood, obtained from a patient whose treatment included radiotherapy and nephrectomy. The source of these receptors is a woman aged 45-65 years with renal cell carcinoma. Each CDR3 is given with its conserved first and last residue. Each record gives: J gene, D gene, clone size, V gene, CDR3 protein, CDR3 DNA. The D gene is left open where the match is weak. Part of the rows lack a size; the others show once, few, many or a class for expanded clones.

>TRBJ1-1|TRBD1|NA|TRBV7-3
CASSFDRGLQAFF
TGTGCCAGCAGCTTCGACAGGGGGCTCCAAGCTTTCTTT
>TRBJ1-5|TRBD1|NA|TRBV19
CASIRQGADQPQHF
TGTGCCAGCATCCGACAGGGGGCAGATCAGCCCCAGCATTTT
>TRBJ1-5|NA|NA|TRBV11-2
CASSLKGDQPQHF
TGTGCCAGCAGCTTAAAAGGGGATCAGCCCCAGCATTTT
>TRBJ1-2|NA|many|TRBV6-5
CASSAGGNYGYTF
TGTGCCAGCAGTGCGGGTGGAAACTATGGCTACACCTTC
>TRBJ1-4|NA|NA|TRBV6-6
CASSYRGWSGLFF
TGTGCCAGCAGTTATCGGGGCTGGAGCGGACTGTTTTTT
>TRBJ2-7|NA|NA|TRBV18
CASSRTEGDEQYF
TGTGCCAGCTCACGCACTGAGGGGGACGAGCAGTACTTC
>TRBJ2-5|NA|NA|TRBV9
CASSVQGQETQYF
TGTGCCAGCAGCGTACAGGGTCAAGAGACCCAGTACTTC
>TRBJ2-3|NA|NA|TRBV11-2
CASSLDHKGTQYF
TGTGCCAGCAGCTTAGATCATAAGGGTACGCAGTATTTT
>TRBJ2-7|NA|NA|TRBV23-1
CASSQSWVSSPLYISYEQYF
TGCGCCAGCAGTCAATCCTGGGTTAGCTCACCCTTATACATCTCCTACGAGCAGTACTTC
>TRBJ2-1|NA|NA|TRBV19
CASSMYPGQGVYNEQFF
TGTGCCAGTAGTATGTATCCAGGGCAGGGAGTCTACAATGAGCAGTTCTTC
>TRBJ2-1|TRBD2|NA|TRBV6-5
CASYSVAGGNNEQFF
TGTGCCAGCTATAGTGTAGCGGGGGGTAACAATGAGCAGTTCTTC
>TRBJ1-6|NA|NA|TRBV7-9
CASSPWGGRMNSPLHF
TGTGCCAGCAGCCCCTGGGGGGGGCGGATGAATTCACCCCTCCACTTT
>TRBJ2-7|TRBD2|NA|TRBV18
CASSPGLAGVTYEQYF
TGTGCCAGCTCACCAGGACTAGCGGGGGTCACCTACGAGCAGTACTTC
>TRBJ2-7|NA|NA|TRBV2
CASSTDMYEQYF
TGTGCCAGCAGTACGGACATGTACGAGCAGTACTTC
>TRBJ1-1|NA|NA|TRBV6-5
CASSYSRGGDTEAFF
TGTGCCAGCAGTTACTCGAGGGGGGGAGACACTGAAGCTTTCTTT
>TRBJ1-5|NA|NA|TRBV6-5
CASSSDVGSNQPQHF
TGTGCCAGCAGTTCGGATGTAGGGAGCAATCAGCCCCAGCATTTT
>TRBJ2-7|TRBD2|NA|TRBV5-1
CASSLSLAGYEQYF
TGCGCCAGCAGCTTGAGCCTAGCGGGCTACGAGCAGTACTTC
>TRBJ2-5|TRBD2|NA|TRBV19
CASSIVHGGETQYF
TGTGCCAGTAGTATAGTGCACGGGGGGGAGACCCAGTACTTC
>TRBJ1-2|TRBD1|NA|TRBV6-5
CASSFDREANYGYTF
TGTGCCAGCAGTTTCGACAGGGAAGCTAACTATGGCTACACCTTC
>TRBJ2-5|TRBD2|NA|TRBV7-2
CASSSGTTVGETQYF
TGTGCCAGCAGTTCCGGGACTACGGTTGGGGAGACCCAGTACTTC